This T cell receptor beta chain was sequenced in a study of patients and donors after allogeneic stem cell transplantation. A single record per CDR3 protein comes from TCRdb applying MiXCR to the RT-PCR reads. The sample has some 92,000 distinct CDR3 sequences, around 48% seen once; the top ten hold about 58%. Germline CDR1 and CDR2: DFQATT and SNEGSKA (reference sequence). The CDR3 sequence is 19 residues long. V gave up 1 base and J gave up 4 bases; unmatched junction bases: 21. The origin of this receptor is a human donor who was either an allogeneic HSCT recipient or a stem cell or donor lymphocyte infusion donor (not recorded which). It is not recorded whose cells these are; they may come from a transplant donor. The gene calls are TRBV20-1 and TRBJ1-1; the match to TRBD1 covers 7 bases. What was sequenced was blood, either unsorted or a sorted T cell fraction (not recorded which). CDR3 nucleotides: TGCAGTGCTAGAGCCCCGCTTTGGTTTAGGGGGCAGGGAGGCACTGAAGCTTTCTTT. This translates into CSARAPLWFRGQGGTEAFF.